These T cell receptor beta chains were read from a single sample in a study of tumor-infiltrating lymphocytes in primary liver carcinoma. TCRdb reanalysed the multiplex PCR reads using MiXCR and keeps one entry per CDR3 protein. The table records 250,000 to 350,000 distinct CDR3 sequences, approximately 58% of them present only once. Sequenced input: peripheral blood. These receptors were collected from a woman in her 30s with primary liver carcinoma and hepatitis B virus infection. CDR3s include the opening cysteine and the closing phenylalanine or tryptophan. D genes are given only for firm matches. Clone size is shown for a subset of rows, as once, few, many or a class of expanded clone.

cdr3_length d_call clone_size j_call v_call cdr3_nt cdr3_aa
14 TRBD1 few TRBJ1-2 TRBV7-9 TGTGCCAGCAGCTTAACCGGACAGGGAATCGGCTACACCTTC CASSLTGQGIGYTF
15 - - TRBJ2-2 TRBV10-3 TGTGTCATCAGGCCGGGACAAGGAGCCACCGGGGAGCTGTTTTTT CVIRPGQGATGELFF
15 - - TRBJ1-5 TRBV21-1 TGTGCCAGCAGAGGGAGTGGGGCTTGGAATCAGCCCCAGCATTTT CASRGSGAWNQPQHF
15 - many TRBJ1-1 TRBV11-3 TGTGCCAGCAGCTTATCGGGACCGACGAACACTGAAGCTTTCTTT CASSLSGPTNTEAFF
16 - - TRBJ1-3 TRBV12-3/TRBV12-4 TGTGCCAGCAGACCAACAGGGCTGAGCTCTGGAAACACCATATATTTT CASRPTGLSSGNTIYF
15 - few TRBJ1-2 TRBV13 TGTGCCAGCAGCTTTCGGGACGGACTCTTCTATGGCTACACCTTC CASSFRDGLFYGYTF
16 - - TRBJ2-2 TRBV5-5 TGTGCCAGCAGCTTCCCTTCGGGCAGAAACACCGGGGAGCTGTTTTTT CASSFPSGRNTGELFF
14 - few TRBJ1-1 TRBV6-6 TGTGCCAGCAGTCCTACCCTGGCGAACACTGAAGCTTTCTTT CASSPTLANTEAFF
11 - many TRBJ1-1 TRBV29-1 TGCAGCCCTCAAAGCAGGGTTGAAGCTTTCTTT CSPQSRVEAFF
15 TRBD1 - TRBJ2-7 TRBV28 TGTGCCAGCAATTCGGGGACAGCGTCAGACTTCGAGCAGTACTTC CASNSGTASDFEQYF
14 - - TRBJ1-1 TRBV11-2 TGTGTCAGTAGACGTAGGACGGAGGGCACTGAAGCTTTCTTT CVSRRRTEGTEAFF
14 - - TRBJ1-3 TRBV6-2/TRBV6-3 TGTGCCAGCAGCCGGGGGGGACCTGGAAACACCATATATTTT CASSRGGPGNTIYF
15 TRBD1 few TRBJ1-5 TRBV24-1 TGTGCCACCAGTGACCAGGGGGCGAGGAATCAGCCCCAGCATTTT CATSDQGARNQPQHF
14 - many TRBJ2-7 TRBV29-1 TGCAGCGTTGAAGCAGGGGAGGCGGCCTACGAGCAGTACTTC CSVEAGEAAYEQYF
16 TRBD2 - TRBJ2-3 TRBV6-2/TRBV6-3 TGTGCCAGCAGTCAATATAGCGGGAGAGGCACAGATACGCAGTATTTT CASSQYSGRGTDTQYF
14 - few TRBJ2-2 TRBV5-4 TGTGCCAGCAGCCGCGCAGGTGTAACCGGGGAGCTGTTTTTT CASSRAGVTGELFF
12 - - TRBJ2-1 TRBV20-1 TGCAGTGCTAGTTCGGTCTACAATGAGCAGTCCTTC CSASSVYNEQSF
15 TRBD1 many TRBJ2-2 TRBV11-1 TGTGCCAGCAGCCGGGGGACAGGAGATAGCGGGGAGCTGTTTTTT CASSRGTGDSGELFF
15 - - TRBJ2-2 TRBV12-3/TRBV12-4 TGTGCCAGCAGTTCCCCCCGACCAAACACCGGGGAGCTGTTTTTT CASSSPRPNTGELFF